This record concerns one TCR beta chain sequence. Germline CDR1 reads LGHDT; CDR2 reads YNNKEL (reference sequence). The CDR3 spans 14 residues. Trimming stripped 1 base from V and 10 bases from J, with 14 bases between. These data belong to a study of blood T cell repertoires in COVID-19. Study overall: T cells, B-cell-depleted T cells, or PBMCs provided the cDNA or gDNA that served as material.

TCRdb keeps only in-frame clones here, not all; method: immunoSEQ multiplex PCR. Of around 250,000 clones in the sample, 80% to 90% were seen once. The receptor was isolated from a woman aged 45-65 years who had recovered from COVID-19. The chain couples TRBV3-1 (or the pseudogene TRBV3-2) to TRBJ2-1; tentative D call: TRBD2 (5 bases). The specimen was PBMCs or T cells enriched from blood (not recorded which). CDR3 in DNA: TGTGCCAGCAGCCAAGGAGACTACCACTTCGAGCAGTTCTTC. It yields the protein CASSQGDYHFEQFF.